This paragraph covers one T cell receptor (beta chain) sequence. The data originate from a study of blood T cell repertoires in COVID-19. About the research overall: Specimens from acute and convalescent COVID-19 originated in the United States, Italy and Spain.

TCRdb's copy holds only in-frame clones and misses some; the assay was immunoSEQ multiplex PCR. This table holds 200,000 to 300,000 clones, about nine tenths found once. Unmatched junction bases numbered 7, after V lost 3 bases and J lost 4 bases. Germline V gene data show CDR1 as SGHRS and CDR2 as YFSETQ. The CDR3 spans 15 residues. Seattle's cohort entered during active infection and was followed longitudinally. J is TRBJ1-5 and V is TRBV5-1; 7 bases fit TRBD1. Sequencing was done on a sample of peripheral blood. This receptor was taken from a woman aged 25 to 39 with COVID-19, enrolled during active disease. For the CDR3, the DNA is TGCGCCAGCAGCTCAGGGGACAGTTTAAATCAGCCCCAGCATTTT. Residues: CASSSGDSLNQPQHF. Full variable domain (missing parts from reference TRBV5-1 and TRBJ1-5): KAGVTQTPRYLIKTRGQQVTLSCSPISGHRSVSWYQQTPGQGLQFLFEYFSETQRNKGNFPGRFSGRQFSNSRSEMNVSTLELGDSALYLCASSSGDSLNQPQHFGDGTRLSIL.